The T cell receptor beta chain under discussion was sequenced for a study of shared clonotypes between healthy human individuals. At the level of the study: Researchers assigned three CD4 naive, three CD4 memory, two CD8 naive and one CD8 memory plate to each donor. Study outcomes and limitations: Sampling involved blood alone; tissue repertoires likely differ.

A single count supports this clone. Its matching antigen is unknown. Naive CD8 cells were CD45RO-negative, positively selected for CCR7, excluding terminally differentiated effector memory CD45RA+ cells. Donors, healthy HIV-negative adults, lacked recent acute infections or vaccinations. Germline CDR1 is SNHLY and CDR2 is FYNNEI. The CDR3 sequence is 13 residues long. Deletions cut 0 bases from V and 3 bases from J, with 4 bases between. Each cell subset's genomic DNA was divided evenly among several immunoSEQ plates. The repertoire was sequenced with immunoSEQ multiplex PCR; TCRdb's copy has only in-frame clones and lacks some. The sample lists some 2 million clones; roughly 94% were seen once.

The V call is TRBV2, the J call TRBJ2-3; no clear D gene. The TCR comes from a man aged 18-30 years in good health. The sample consisted of naive CD8+ T cells sorted from blood. CDR3 DNA: TGTGCCAGCAGTGAAGCAAGGACAGATACGCAGTATTTT. It yields the protein CASSEARTDTQYF.